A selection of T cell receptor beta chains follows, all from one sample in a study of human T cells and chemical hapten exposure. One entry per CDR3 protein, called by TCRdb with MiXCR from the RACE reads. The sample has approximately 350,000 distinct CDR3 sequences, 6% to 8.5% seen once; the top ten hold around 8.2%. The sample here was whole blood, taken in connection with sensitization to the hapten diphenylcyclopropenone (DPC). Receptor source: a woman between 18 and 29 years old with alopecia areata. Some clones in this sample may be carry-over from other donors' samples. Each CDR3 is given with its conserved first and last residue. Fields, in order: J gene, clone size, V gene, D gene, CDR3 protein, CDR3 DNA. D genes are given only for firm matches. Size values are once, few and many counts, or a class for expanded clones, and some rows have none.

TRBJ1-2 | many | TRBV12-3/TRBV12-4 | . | CASSSPDRTYGYTF | TGTGCCAGCAGTTCCCCGGACCGAACGTATGGCTACACCTTC
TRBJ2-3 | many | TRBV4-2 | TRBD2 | CASSQDGNRASGGTDTQYF | TGTGCCAGCAGCCAAGACGGAAATAGGGCTAGCGGGGGCACAGATACGCAGTATTTT
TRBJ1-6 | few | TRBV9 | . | CASSVEVEGSPLHF | TGTGCCAGCAGCGTAGAGGTAGAGGGTTCACCCCTCCACTTT
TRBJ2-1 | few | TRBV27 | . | CASSQTNRARSFF | TGTGCCAGCAGCCAGACGAACAGGGCCCGATCGTTCTTC
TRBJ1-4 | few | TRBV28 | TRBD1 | CASSQGDTDYEKLFF | TGTGCCAGCAGCCAGGGGGACACTGACTACGAAAAACTGTTTTTT
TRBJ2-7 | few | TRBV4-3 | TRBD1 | CASSQEVLGQGAGEQYF | TGCGCCAGCAGCCAAGAGGTACTGGGACAGGGGGCAGGGGAGCAGTACTTC
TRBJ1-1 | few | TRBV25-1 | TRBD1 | CASSDDWDRELNTEAFF | TGTGCCAGCAGTGACGATTGGGACAGGGAGTTAAACACTGAAGCTTTCTTT
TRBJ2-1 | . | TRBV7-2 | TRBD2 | CASSLVAGGANEQFF | TGTGCCAGCAGCTTAGTTGCGGGGGGGGCCAATGAGCAGTTCTTC
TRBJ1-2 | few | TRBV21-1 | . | CASGTGGPGYTF | TGTGCCAGCGGGACCGGCGGGCCCGGCTACACCTTC
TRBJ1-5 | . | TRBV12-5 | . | CASGLDVQPQHF | TGTGCTAGTGGTTTGGATGTTCAGCCCCAGCATTTT
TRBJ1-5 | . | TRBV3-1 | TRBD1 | CASSPWTGANQPQHF | TGTGCCAGCAGCCCTTGGACAGGGGCCAATCAGCCCCAGCATTTT
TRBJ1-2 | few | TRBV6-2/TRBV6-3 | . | CAIQRNFGYTF | TGTGCCATCCAAAGGAACTTTGGCTACACCTTC
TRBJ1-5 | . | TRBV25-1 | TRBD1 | CASSDGEGISGGQHF | TGTGCCAGCAGTGACGGGGAAGGGATATCAGGGGGCCAGCATTTT
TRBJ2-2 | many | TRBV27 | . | CASSQNTGELFF | TGTGCCAGCAGTCAGAACACCGGGGAGCTGTTTTTT
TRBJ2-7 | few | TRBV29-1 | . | CSVVGQGSLQYF | TGCAGCGTTGTCGGTCAGGGAAGCTTGCAGTACTTC
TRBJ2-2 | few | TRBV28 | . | CASSWDTTNTGELFF | TGTGCCAGCAGTTGGGACACTACGAACACCGGGGAGCTGTTTTTT
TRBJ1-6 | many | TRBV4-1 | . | CASSQDTGGGSPLHF | TGCGCCAGCAGCCAAGATACCGGGGGCGGCTCACCCCTCCACTTT
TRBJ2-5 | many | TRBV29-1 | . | CSVEGLEETQYF | TGCAGCGTGGAGGGACTCGAAGAGACCCAGTACTTC
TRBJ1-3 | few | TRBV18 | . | CASSPRSSGNTIYF | TGTGCCAGCTCACCACGGAGCTCTGGAAACACCATATATTTT
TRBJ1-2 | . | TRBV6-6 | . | CASSYAQGQYGYTF | TGTGCCAGCAGTTACGCCCAAGGACAATATGGCTACACCTTC
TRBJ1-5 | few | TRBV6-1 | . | CASSESSQLNQPQHF | TGTGCCAGCAGTGAATCCAGCCAGCTCAATCAGCCCCAGCATTTT
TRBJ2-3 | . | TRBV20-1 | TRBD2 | CSASSLAGVDTQYF | TGCAGTGCCTCCTCCTTAGCGGGGGTGGATACGCAGTATTTT
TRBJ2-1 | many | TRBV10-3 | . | CAISEFRGEKNEQFF | TGTGCCATCAGTGAGTTCAGGGGGGAGAAGAATGAGCAGTTCTTC
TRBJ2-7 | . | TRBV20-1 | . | CSATRGTGSYEQYF | TGCAGTGCCACACGGGGGACGGGATCCTACGAGCAGTACTTC
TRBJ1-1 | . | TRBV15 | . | CATSRRGTEAFF | TGTGCCACCAGCAGAAGGGGAACTGAAGCTTTCTTT
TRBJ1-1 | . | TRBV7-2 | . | CASSLVKEAFF | TGTGCCAGCAGCTTGGTCAAAGAAGCTTTCTTT
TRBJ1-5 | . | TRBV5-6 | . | CASSLFQQNNQPQHF | TGTGCCAGCAGCTTGTTTCAGCAGAACAATCAGCCCCAGCATTTT